One sample yielded the 31 T cell receptor beta chains listed below, sequenced in a study of T cells in Graves' hyperthyroidism and ophthalmopathy. TCR beta CDR3 region amplification was performed from RNA transcripts. The TCR CDR3 was amplified in a first-round RT-PCR using the HTBI primer set. TCRdb analysed the multiplex PCR reads with MiXCR anew, one entry per CDR3 protein. This sample has a few hundred thousand distinct CDR3 sequences, with 14% to 15% found just once. The material sequenced was blood. Source of these receptors: a woman under 40 with Graves' hyperthyroidism.

The chain carries TRBV10-3 and TRBJ2-1; D call uncertain. Germline V gene data show CDR1 as ENHRY and CDR2 as SYGVKD. Deletions cut 3 bases from V and 9 bases from J, with 12 bases between. The CDR3 has 13 amino acids. The CDR3 region is CAISDSSGGEQFF. The DNA of the CDR3 is TGTGCCATCAGTGATAGCTCCGGCGGTGAGCAGTTCTTC.

This clonotype was recorded at least ten times. The chain links TRBV2 to TRBJ2-7; perhaps TRBD2 as D (6 bases). Per germline, CDR1 SNHLY and CDR2 FYNNEI. V lost 6 bases and J 4 bases, leaving 13 bases between the germline ends. This CDR3 has 13 amino acids. The CDR3 region has the DNA TGTGCCAGCAGATTGCAGGGAGGTTACGAGCAGTACTTC. Protein product: CASRLQGGYEQYF.

This sequence joins TRBV11-2 and TRBJ1-1; tentatively, D is TRBD1 (6 bases). The germline gives CDR1 SGHAT, CDR2 FQNNGV. V shed 4 bases and J shed 3 bases, with 18 bases lying between them. CDR3 length: 16 amino acids. CDR3: CASSSRQELQHTEAFF. For the CDR3, the DNA is TGTGCCAGCAGCTCCCGACAGGAACTCCAACACACTGAAGCTTTCTTT.

The chain has TRBV15 and TRBJ2-7; TRBD1 matches 7 bases. V dropped 4 bases and J dropped 0; count of bases not matched to a gene: 3. CDR1 LNHNV and CDR2 YYDKDF come from the germline V gene (reference sequence). The length of the CDR3 is 14 residues. In DNA, the CDR3 is TGTGCCACCAGCAACGACAGGGTCTCCTACGAGCAGTACTTC. Its translation: CATSNDRVSYEQYF. Using reference TRBV15 and TRBJ2-7 for the parts outside the CDR3, the full variable domain is DAMVIQNPRYQVTQFGKPVTLSCSQTLNHNVMYWYQQKSSQAPKLLFHYYDKDFNNEADTPDNFQSRRPNTSFCFLDIRSPGLGDTAMYLCATSNDRVSYEQYFGPGTRLTVT.

This clonotype was counted many times. The V gene is TRBV12-3 or TRBV12-4, the J gene TRBJ2-3; the match to TRBD1 covers 7 bases. V shed 7 bases and J 4 bases; nucleotides not matched to a gene: 8. There are 14 residues in the CDR3. The CDR3 spells CASTLTGWADTQYF. The CDR3, as DNA: TGTGCCAGCACTTTGACAGGGTGGGCAGATACGCAGTATTTT.

V and J are TRBV20-1 and TRBJ2-7; 8 bases agree with TRBD1. CDR3 length: 18 amino acids. V lost 0 bases and J lost 4; bases outside the gene matches: 17. Per the germline V gene, CDR1 is DFQATT and CDR2 is SNEGSKA (reference sequence). The CDR3 spells CSARDSSRRDRSIYEQYF. CDR3 DNA: TGCAGTGCTAGAGATTCCTCTCGTCGGGACAGGTCGATATACGAGCAGTACTTC.

The CDR3 nucleotides read TGTGCCAGCAGCGCCTATTCCGGGACAGTTTATGGCTACACCTTC. It specifies CASSAYSGTVYGYTF. This sequence joins TRBV9 and TRBJ1-2, with 7 nucleotides matching TRBD1. There are 15 residues in the CDR3. CDR1 is SGDLS and CDR2 is YYNGEE in the germline V gene. The V segment lost 3 bases and the J segment 5 bases; nucleotides outside the gene matches: 10.

The chain combines TRBV7-2 with TRBJ1-2; tentatively, D is TRBD1 (5 bases). V was shortened by 4 bases and J by 5 bases, with 20 bases between the two germline ends. This CDR3 has 16 residues. CDR1 SGHTA and CDR2 FQGNSA come from the germline V gene. DNA of the CDR3: TGTGCCAGCAGCTCAGCCTTGAAACAGGTTTCTTATGGCTACACCTTC. The encoded protein is CASSSALKQVSYGYTF.

Many counts were recorded for this clonotype. The V call is TRBV2, the J call TRBJ2-3, with 7 bases fitting TRBD2. This CDR3 spans 16 amino acids. The ends lost 8 bases at V and 0 bases at J; junction bases unmatched: 11. Germline V gives CDR1 SNHLY, CDR2 FYNNEI. DNA for the CDR3: TGTGCCAGCGGAGGGGCTCTAGCGGATAGCACAGATACGCAGTATTTT. Translated, it gives CASGGALADSTDTQYF.

This clonotype has ten or more counts. The V gene is TRBV7-2, the J gene TRBJ2-7; D possibly corresponds to TRBD1 (5 bases). Trimming stripped 3 bases from V and 3 bases from J, with 12 bases between. The CDR3 is 14 residues long. CDR1 is SGHTA and CDR2 is FQGNSA in the germline V gene. Here the CDR3 DNA reads TGTGCCAGCAGCTTGGCAGGGCCTTACTACGAGCAGTACTTC. Its translation: CASSLAGPYYEQYF.

The chain employs TRBV9 and TRBJ1-6, with 11 bases aligning to TRBD1. The junction had 4 bases not matched to a gene; V was cut back by 4 bases and J by 7 bases. The CDR3 totals 15 residues. In germline, CDR1 is SGDLS, CDR2 YYNGEE. The DNA of the CDR3 is TGTGCCAGCAGCTTAGGGACAGGGGGAAATTCACCCCTCCACTTT. Amino acids: CASSLGTGGNSPLHF. Full variable domain (rest looked up from reference TRBV9 and TRBJ1-6): DSGVTQTPKHLITATGQRVTLRCSPRSGDLSVYWYQQSLDQGLQFLIQYYNGEERAKGNILERFSAQQFPDLHSELNLSSLELGDSALYFCASSLGTGGNSPLHFGNGTRLTVT.

This clonotype was observed at least ten times. The chain employs TRBV5-1 and TRBJ2-1; D gene ambiguous. The CDR3 contains 15 residues. CDR1 is SGHRS and CDR2 is YFSETQ in the germline V gene. Deletions cut 3 bases from V and 5 bases from J, with 15 bases between. The CDR3 DNA reads as TGCGCCAGCAGCTACGCAGGTCTGGCGGACAATGAGCAGTTCTTC. Amino acids: CASSYAGLADNEQFF.

There are many counts of this clonotype. The chain combines TRBV18 with TRBJ1-2, with D unclear. V lost 3 bases and J 4 bases, leaving 15 bases between the germline ends. Per germline, CDR1 KGHSH and CDR2 LQKENI. This CDR3 contains 15 residues. The CDR3 loop is CASSPGEANFYGYTF. In nucleotides, the CDR3 is TGTGCCAGCTCACCCGGGGAGGCTAATTTCTATGGCTACACCTTC.

The chain's CDR3 is CSVEFSGGYNEQFF. The CDR3 DNA reads as TGCAGCGTTGAGTTTAGCGGGGGATACAATGAGCAGTTCTTC. The chain has TRBV29-1 and TRBJ2-1; 9 bases are shared with TRBD2. Germline V lookup: CDR1 SQVTM, CDR2 ANQGSEA. V was pared by 3 bases and J by 4 bases, with 4 bases of the junction left unmatched. This CDR3 comprises 14 residues.

The J gene is TRBJ2-5, the V gene TRBV5-1; D unresolved. Trimming took off 0 bases at V and 5 bases at J, with 11 bases between the two ends. Germline V gene lookup returns CDR1 SGHRS and CDR2 YFSETQ. The CDR3 extends over 14 amino acids. The CDR3 DNA follows: TGCGCCAGCAGCTTGGAGTCCGGAAAGGAGACCCAGTACTTC. Amino acids: CASSLESGKETQYF.

This clonotype occurred a few times. The chain uses TRBV28 and TRBJ1-5; D is unresolved. Trimming removed 1 base from V and 4 bases from J, with 8 bases in between. From germline, CDR1 is MDHEN and CDR2 SYDVKM. The CDR3 sequence is 14 residues long. CDR3 region: CASSLSGRNQPQHF. The CDR3 bases are TGTGCCAGCAGTTTATCGGGCAGAAATCAGCCCCAGCATTTT.

This clonotype was counted a few times. The CDR3: CASINRGRENIQYF. For the CDR3, the DNA is TGTGCCAGCATCAACAGGGGGCGGGAAAACATTCAGTACTTC. J is TRBJ2-4 and V is TRBV28; TRBD1 matches 9 bases. CDR1 and CDR2 (germline): MDHEN, SYDVKM. The ends lost 7 bases at V and 5 bases at J; junction bases unmatched: 6. The CDR3 covers 14 residues.

V usage is TRBV15 and J usage is TRBJ2-2; 9 bases match TRBD2. V gave up 1 base and J gave up 0 bases; unmatched junction bases: 9. The CDR3 contains 19 residues. Germline assignment: CDR1 LNHNV and CDR2 YYDKDF (reference sequence). The CDR3 here is CATSRVGNSGSANTGELFF. The CDR3 bases are TGTGCCACCAGCAGAGTCGGAAATAGCGGGAGTGCGAACACCGGGGAGCTGTTTTTT.

V usage is TRBV5-1 and J usage is TRBJ2-5; a weak D match, TRBD2 (5 bases). Germline V lookup: CDR1 SGHRS, CDR2 YFSETQ. The length of the CDR3 is 12 residues. V was trimmed by 5 bases and J by 1 base, leaving 6 bases between them. This CDR3 is CASRRAQETQYF. The CDR3, as DNA: TGCGCCAGCAGGAGGGCCCAAGAGACCCAGTACTTC.

The V call is TRBV19, the J call TRBJ2-5, with D possibly matching TRBD1 (5 bases). V dropped 4 bases and J dropped 4 bases, with 13 bases sitting between them. The germline V gene has CDR1 LNHDA and CDR2 SQIVND (reference sequence). The CDR3 loop spans 14 amino acids. The CDR3 DNA reads as TGTGCCAGTAGTACCCAGGGTCCGGGAGAGACCCAGTACTTC. Its protein product is CASSTQGPGETQYF.

This clonotype was counted many times. V usage is TRBV6-1 and J usage is TRBJ2-7; 8 nucleotides line up with TRBD1. The CDR3 length is 14 residues. Germline values: CDR1 MNHNS, CDR2 SASEGT. Unmatched junction bases numbered 5, after V lost 4 bases and J lost 3 bases. This CDR3 reads CASSGWTGFYEQYF. The DNA of the CDR3 is TGTGCCAGCAGTGGATGGACAGGGTTCTACGAGCAGTACTTC.

The genes are TRBV7-9 and TRBJ2-7, with 7 bases aligning to TRBD1. The CDR3 is made up of 13 amino acids. V dropped 5 bases and J dropped 3; count of bases not matched to a gene: 4. Germline CDR1 is SEHNR and CDR2 is FQNEAQ (reference sequence). CDR3 sequence reads: CASSVSGGYEQYF. As DNA, the CDR3 is TGTGCCAGCAGCGTTTCAGGGGGCTACGAGCAGTACTTC.

This clonotype was seen at least ten times. J is TRBJ2-7 and V is TRBV28, with D possibly matching TRBD2 (6 bases). The CDR3 spans 14 residues. Per germline, CDR1 MDHEN and CDR2 SYDVKM. The V end was cut by 4 bases, the J end by 4 bases, with 14 bases between. The chain's CDR3 is CASSSRLVMYEQYF. CDR3 bases: TGTGCCAGCAGTTCCAGACTAGTTATGTACGAGCAGTACTTC. The full variable domain, its missing parts supplied by reference TRBV28 and TRBJ2-7, is DVKVTQSSRYLVKRTGEKVFLECVQDMDHENMFWYRQDPGLGLRLIYFSYDVKMKEKGDIPEGYSVSREKKERFSLILESASTNQTSMYLCASSSRLVMYEQYFGPGTRLTVT.

With respect to this clonotype: A much larger clone sits a single nucleotide away, making a read error possible. This chain joins TRBV28 and TRBJ2-7; D is unclear. Judging by the DNA end, TRBJ2-1 fits better; the J call may be wrong. The V gene's germline CDR1 is MDHEN and CDR2 SYDVKM. The CDR3 length is 12 residues. CDR3 in amino acids: CASSLEDYEQFF. DNA of the CDR3: TGTGCCAGCAGTTTGGAAGATTACGAGCAGTTCTTC.

The CDR3 sequence: CASSFTPASVGADTQYF. In DNA, the CDR3 is TGTGCCAGCAGTTTCACTCCAGCTAGCGTCGGTGCAGATACGCAGTATTTT. This chain links TRBV12-3 or TRBV12-4 with TRBJ2-3; D possibly corresponds to TRBD2 (6 bases). V lost 3 bases and J 4 bases, leaving 20 bases between the germline ends. CDR3 length: 17 residues.

This clonotype was counted at least ten times. V and J are TRBV27 and TRBJ2-1, with D unresolved. Trimming left V 5 bases short and J 1 base short, with 15 bases between. The CDR3 runs to 16 residues. Germline V gives CDR1 MNHEY, CDR2 SMNVEV (reference sequence). The CDR3 sequence is CASSTTASQSYNEQFF. CDR3 coding DNA: TGTGCCAGCAGTACGACGGCTTCCCAGTCCTACAATGAGCAGTTCTTC.

The genes are TRBV5-4 and TRBJ1-2; the match to TRBD1 covers 10 bases. After removal of 0 bases from V and 7 bases from J, the junction contained 6 bases not matched to a gene. Germline V CDR1 and CDR2: SGHNT, YYREEE (reference sequence). The CDR3 runs 15 residues. The CDR3 coding sequence is TGTGCCAGCAGCTTGGCCTTCGACAGGGGGCCTGGCTACACCTTC. This translates into CASSLAFDRGPGYTF.

V is TRBV10-3 and J is TRBJ2-5, with 7 positions matching TRBD1. This CDR3 comprises 13 residues. The V gene's germline CDR1 is ENHRY and CDR2 SYGVKD. J was trimmed by 3 bases and V by 6 bases; bases with no gene match: 4. CDR3 loop: CAIRPGQEETQYF. Here the CDR3 DNA reads TGTGCCATCAGGCCAGGACAGGAAGAGACCCAGTACTTC.

The gene calls are TRBV6-1 and TRBJ2-1, with D unclear. Germline V gene data show CDR1 as MNHNS and CDR2 as SASEGT. V lost 5 bases to trimming and J lost 0 bases, with 11 bases between them. This CDR3 has 15 residues. CDR3 nucleotides: TGTGCCAGCAGTTGGGCCGCCATCTCCTACAATGAGCAGTTCTTC. Translation: CASSWAAISYNEQFF.

In its sample, this clonotype was seen many times. This chain uses TRBV12-3 or TRBV12-4 with TRBJ1-5; 7 bases line up with TRBD1. V dropped 4 bases and J dropped 1; count of bases not matched to a gene: 1. The length of the CDR3 is 14 residues. CDR3 protein: CASSWTGSNQPQHF. The CDR3 DNA is TGTGCCAGCAGTTGGACAGGCAGCAATCAGCCCCAGCATTTT.

In this sample, this clonotype turned up many times. The chain couples TRBV6-1 to TRBJ1-5; 8 bases match TRBD1. CDR3 length: 15 amino acids. From germline, CDR1 is MNHNS and CDR2 SASEGT. The trim removed 6 bases at V and 4 bases at J, leaving 8 bases unmatched. Here the CDR3 DNA reads TGTGCCAGCAGCGCGGGACAGGTGGGGAATCAGCCCCAGCATTTT. It codes for CASSAGQVGNQPQHF.